This TCR beta chain was sequenced for a study of PD-L1 blockade in urothelial cancer. Background on the study: Treatment start was followed by blood analysis at 3 weeks (second dose) and again at 6 weeks.

Every PCR received spiked-in synthetic TCR analog templates. TCRdb's copy holds only in-frame clones and misses some; the assay was immunoSEQ multiplex PCR. The table includes about 72,000 clones, around 85% detected once. V lost 0 bases and J lost 7, with 12 bases in between. This CDR3 is built from 15 residues. The germline gives CDR1 LNHNV, CDR2 YYDKDF (reference sequence). Time point described: pretreatment peripheral blood. Locally advanced or metastatic urothelial carcinoma was present in patients. All patients handed over anywhere from 1 to 8 samples, pretreatment and on-treatment. The starting material was PBMCs, obtained around atezolizumab (anti-PD-L1) treatment. The J gene is TRBJ1-4, the V gene TRBV15; maybe TRBD1 (5 bases). The sequence derives from a man in his fifties or sixties with urothelial cancer. CDR3 in DNA: TGTGCCACCAGCAGAGATAGGGGCGCGTTTGAAAAACTGTTTTTT. Encoded protein: CATSRDRGAFEKLFF. Variable domain in full (rest from reference TRBV15 and TRBJ1-4): DAMVIQNPRYQVTQFGKPVTLSCSQTLNHNVMYWYQQKSSQAPKLLFHYYDKDFNNEADTPDNFQSRRPNTSFCFLDIRSPGLGDTAMYLCATSRDRGAFEKLFFGSGTQLSVL.